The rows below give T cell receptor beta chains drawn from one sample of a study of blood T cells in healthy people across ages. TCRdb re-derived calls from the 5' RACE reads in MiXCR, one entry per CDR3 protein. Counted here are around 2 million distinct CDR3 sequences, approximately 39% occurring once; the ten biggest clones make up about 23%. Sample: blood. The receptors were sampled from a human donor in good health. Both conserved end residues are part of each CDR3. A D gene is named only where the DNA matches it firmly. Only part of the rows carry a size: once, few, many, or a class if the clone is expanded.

CDR3: CSASPGQGLYEQYF; DNA: TGCAGTGCTAGTCCGGGACAGGGCCTCTACGAGCAGTACTTC; size: few; J: TRBJ2-7; V: TRBV20-1; D: TRBD1; length: 14
CDR3: CASSYSGTEGNIQYF; DNA: TGTGCCAGCAGTTACTCCGGGACAGAAGGAAACATTCAGTACTTC; size: few; J: TRBJ2-4; V: TRBV6-6; D: TRBD1; length: 15
CDR3: CSVSEGWGGEQYF; DNA: TGCAGCGTCTCAGAGGGTTGGGGTGGCGAGCAGTACTTC; size: few; J: TRBJ2-7; V: TRBV29-1; D: -; length: 13
CDR3: CASSQGTGFGYNEQFF; DNA: TGTGCCAGCAGTCAGGGGACAGGTTTTGGCTACAATGAGCAGTTCTTC; size: -; J: TRBJ2-1; V: TRBV6-5; D: TRBD1; length: 16
CDR3: CASTGQGDEKLFF; DNA: TGTGCCAGCACGGGACAGGGTGATGAAAAACTGTTTTTT; size: -; J: TRBJ1-4; V: TRBV5-4; D: TRBD1; length: 13
CDR3: CAGREEQYF; DNA: TGTGCCGGCAGGGAGGAGCAGTACTTC; size: -; J: TRBJ2-7; V: TRBV7-6; D: -; length: 9
CDR3: CAISIRAGTDTQYF; DNA: TGTGCCATCAGTATCCGAGCGGGGACAGATACGCAGTATTTT; size: -; J: TRBJ2-3; V: TRBV10-3; D: TRBD2; length: 14
CDR3: CASSLVSGQPSGRAFF; DNA: TGTGCCAGCAGCTTAGTATCGGGACAGCCCTCGGGTCGGGCTTTCTTT; size: -; J: TRBJ1-1; V: TRBV7-8; D: TRBD1; length: 16
CDR3: CASSPAGQGAVYSPLHF; DNA: TGTGCCAGCTCACCCGCAGGACAGGGGGCAGTTTATTCACCCCTCCACTTT; size: few; J: TRBJ1-6; V: TRBV18; D: TRBD1; length: 17
CDR3: CSVEGSTAGGYTF; DNA: TGCAGCGTTGAAGGGTCTACAGCTGGAGGCTACACCTTC; size: -; J: TRBJ1-2; V: TRBV29-1; D: -; length: 13
CDR3: CASSTRDSFSYEQYF; DNA: TGTGCCAGCAGCACCAGGGACAGCTTCTCCTACGAGCAGTACTTC; size: -; J: TRBJ2-7; V: TRBV7-2; D: TRBD1; length: 15
CDR3: CASSLMRLSGRDTEAFF; DNA: TGTGCCAGCAGTTTGATGAGACTCTCGGGGCGGGACACTGAAGCTTTCTTT; size: few; J: TRBJ1-1; V: TRBV12-3/TRBV12-4; D: -; length: 17
CDR3: CASSLLTSGETQYF; DNA: TGTGCCAGCAGCTTACTGACTAGCGGGGAGACCCAGTACTTC; size: few; J: TRBJ2-5; V: TRBV7-9; D: TRBD2; length: 14
CDR3: CASSGHTRLETQYF; DNA: TGTGCCAGCAGCGGCCATACTAGGCTAGAGACCCAGTACTTC; size: few; J: TRBJ2-5; V: TRBV21-1; D: -; length: 14
CDR3: CATSRLYETQYF; DNA: TGTGCCACCAGCAGATTATACGAGACCCAGTACTTC; size: few; J: TRBJ2-5; V: TRBV15; D: -; length: 12
CDR3: CASSLSAHQETQYF; DNA: TGTGCCAGCAGCTTATCTGCTCACCAAGAGACCCAGTACTTC; size: few; J: TRBJ2-5; V: TRBV7-6; D: -; length: 14
CDR3: CASTWGEGMQYF; DNA: TGTGCCAGCACCTGGGGGGAGGGGATGCAGTACTTC; size: -; J: TRBJ2-7; V: TRBV7-9; D: TRBD2; length: 12
CDR3: CASSLEVSLADTQYF; DNA: TGTGCCAGCAGCTTAGAGGTCTCCCTCGCAGATACGCAGTATTTT; size: -; J: TRBJ2-3; V: TRBV7-9; D: -; length: 15
CDR3: CASSPLWRGTNSDTQYF; DNA: TGTGCCAGCTCACCCCTGTGGAGGGGAACGAACTCAGATACGCAGTATTTT; size: -; J: TRBJ2-3; V: TRBV18; D: -; length: 17
CDR3: CASGAEGRISYEQYF; DNA: TGTGCCAGCGGGGCCGAGGGACGGATATCCTACGAGCAGTACTTC; size: -; J: TRBJ2-7; V: TRBV28; D: -; length: 15
CDR3: CGAPRGRRYGYTF; DNA: TGCGGTGCCCCGCGAGGGCGTCGCTATGGCTACACCTTC; size: -; J: TRBJ1-2; V: TRBV20-1; D: -; length: 13
CDR3: CASSPETYTEAFF; DNA: TGTGCCAGCAGCCCCGAGACCTACACTGAAGCTTTCTTT; size: few; J: TRBJ1-1; V: TRBV7-2; D: -; length: 13
CDR3: CASRTTGKGYTF; DNA: TGTGCCAGCAGGACGACAGGGAAGGGCTACACCTTC; size: -; J: TRBJ1-2; V: TRBV27; D: TRBD1; length: 12
CDR3: CASRRGQTDTQYF; DNA: TGTGCCAGCAGACGAGGACAAACAGATACGCAGTATTTT; size: -; J: TRBJ2-3; V: TRBV3-1; D: -; length: 13
CDR3: CASSEQGQAIYGYTF; DNA: TGTGCCAGCAGTGAACAGGGACAGGCAATCTATGGCTACACCTTC; size: -; J: TRBJ1-2; V: TRBV2; D: TRBD1; length: 15
CDR3: CASSFRDGRPPETQYF; DNA: TGTGCCAGCAGTTTTCGGGATGGCCGGCCCCCCGAGACCCAGTACTTC; size: -; J: TRBJ2-5; V: TRBV28; D: -; length: 16
CDR3: CASNPRLAGGGETQYF; DNA: TGTGCCAGCAACCCTCGATTAGCGGGGGGAGGGGAGACCCAGTACTTC; size: -; J: TRBJ2-5; V: TRBV12-3/TRBV12-4; D: TRBD2; length: 16
CDR3: CASSFGTSANTQYF; DNA: TGTGCCAGCAGTTTCGGAACCTCGGCGAATACGCAGTATTTT; size: few; J: TRBJ2-3; V: TRBV12-3/TRBV12-4; D: -; length: 14
CDR3: CATSRDERVGLFGYTF; DNA: TGTGCCACCAGCAGAGATGAGCGTGTAGGACTTTTTGGCTACACCTTC; size: few; J: TRBJ1-2; V: TRBV15; D: -; length: 16
CDR3: CSAISGHTDTQYF; DNA: TGCAGCGCGATCAGCGGACACACAGATACGCAGTATTTT; size: once; J: TRBJ2-3; V: TRBV29-1; D: -; length: 13
CDR3: CASSLDRNPGNKQHF; DNA: TGTGCCAGCAGCTTAGACAGGAACCCAGGCAATAAACAGCATTTT; size: -; J: TRBJ1-5; V: TRBV7-2; D: -; length: 15
CDR3: CASSLTSNPTDTQYF; DNA: TGCGCCAGCAGCCTGACTAGTAACCCGACAGATACGCAGTATTTT; size: -; J: TRBJ2-3; V: TRBV5-1; D: -; length: 15
CDR3: CASSTGHTDTQYF; DNA: TGTGCCAGCAGCACCGGGCACACAGATACGCAGTATTTT; size: few; J: TRBJ2-3; V: TRBV7-8; D: -; length: 13
CDR3: CAGSYRGTQYF; DNA: TGTGCCGGCAGCTACCGGGGGACCCAGTACTTC; size: -; J: TRBJ2-5; V: TRBV7-2; D: -; length: 11
CDR3: CASSQGTDNTGELFF; DNA: TGTGCCAGCAGCCAGGGGACAGATAACACCGGGGAGCTGTTTTTT; size: -; J: TRBJ2-2; V: TRBV4-2; D: TRBD1; length: 15
CDR3: CASSPLLGEGARQPQHF; DNA: TGTGCCAGCAGTCCTTTATTAGGAGAGGGGGCACGTCAGCCCCAGCATTTT; size: -; J: TRBJ1-5; V: TRBV6-1; D: TRBD1; length: 17
CDR3: CASTSAGEAGELFF; DNA: TGTGCCAGCACATCGGCAGGGGAGGCCGGGGAGCTGTTTTTT; size: once; J: TRBJ2-2; V: TRBV6-1; D: -; length: 14
CDR3: CANSMRTGGVDEQYF; DNA: TGTGCCAACAGCATGAGGACAGGGGGCGTCGACGAGCAGTACTTC; size: few; J: TRBJ2-7; V: TRBV7-2; D: TRBD1; length: 15
CDR3: CAISVENSYEQYF; DNA: TGTGCCATCAGTGTAGAGAACTCCTACGAGCAGTACTTC; size: -; J: TRBJ2-7; V: TRBV10-3; D: -; length: 13
CDR3: CASSLDPREETQYF; DNA: TGTGCCAGCAGCTTAGATCCCCGTGAGGAGACCCAGTACTTC; size: few; J: TRBJ2-5; V: TRBV7-8; D: -; length: 14